The 12 T cell receptor beta chains presented below share a single source sample, sequenced in a study of cytomegalovirus exposure and HLA in healthy donors. A multiplex PCR was run with 60 Vbeta primers and 13 Jbeta primers. The assay was immunoSEQ multiplex PCR, and TCRdb's table has in-frame clones only and misses some. In the table there are fewer than 120,000 clones, over 60% of which are singletons. What was sequenced was PBMCs. Receptors originate from a woman in her 30s in good health and CMV-seronegative.

V usage is TRBV4-2 and J usage is TRBJ2-3; TRBD2 aligns across 7 bases. The CDR3 covers 16 residues. V shed 5 bases, J shed 0 bases, and the junction held 8 bases outside the gene matches. Germline-derived CDR1 and CDR2 are LGHNA and YNFKEQ. CDR3 sequence reads: CASSSPSGSSTDTQYF. The CDR3 nucleotides read TGTGCCAGCAGCTCACCTAGCGGTTCTAGCACAGATACGCAGTATTTT.

The rearrangement uses TRBV5-1 and TRBJ2-6, with D possibly matching TRBD1 (6 bases). This CDR3 spans 16 amino acids. Trimming shortened V by 3 bases and J by 2 bases, and 12 bases separated the two germline ends. In germline, CDR1 is SGHRS, CDR2 YFSETQ. Written as DNA, the CDR3 is TGCGCCAGCAGCTCTAACGACAGGACTGGGGCCAACGTCCTGACTTTC. Translating gives CASSSNDRTGANVLTF.

This chain uses TRBV9 with TRBJ2-7; D is possibly TRBD2 (6 bases). CDR3 length: 15 residues. V was pared by 3 bases and J by 3 bases, with 16 bases between. Germline V gene lookup returns CDR1 SGDLS and CDR2 YYNGEE. The CDR3: CASSAASGPDYEQYF. In DNA form, the CDR3 reads TGTGCCAGCAGCGCAGCGAGCGGGCCCGACTACGAGCAGTACTTC.

The rearrangement links TRBV7-2 to TRBJ2-5, with 7 bases lining up with TRBD2. CDR1 SGHTA and CDR2 FQGNSA come from the germline V gene. This CDR3 region has 15 residues. V lost 10 bases, J lost 2 bases, and 13 bases stayed unmatched. CDR3 amino acids: CATRFGLVGQETQYF. CDR3 DNA: TGTGCCACGCGCTTCGGACTAGTTGGTCAAGAGACCCAGTACTTC.

In its sample, this clone was seen a few times. The CDR3 bases are TGTGCCAGCAGTAACTCGGGACAGTATCAGCCCCAGCATTTT. Its translation is CASSNSGQYQPQHF. The chain has TRBV5-5 and TRBJ1-5; 7 bases map to TRBD1. Per the germline V gene, CDR1 is SGHKS and CDR2 is YYEKEE (reference sequence). V was pared by 5 bases and J by 5 bases, with 7 bases of the junction left unmatched. The CDR3 is made up of 14 amino acids.

The V gene is TRBV6-5, the J gene TRBJ2-7; D perhaps matches TRBD1 (8 bases). Looked up from germline, CDR1 is MNHEY and CDR2 is SVGAGI. V was trimmed by 6 bases and J by 4 bases, leaving 13 bases between them. The length of the CDR3 is 13 residues. The DNA for the CDR3 is TGTGCCAGCAGGAAACAGGGGGGGTACGAGCAGTACTTC. Protein product: CASRKQGGYEQYF.

The chain employs TRBV6-1 and TRBJ2-2, with 9 bases lining up with TRBD1. Germline loops: CDR1 MNHNS, CDR2 SASEGT. V was clipped by 5 bases and J by 1 base; unmatched bases: 2. There are 15 residues in the CDR3. The CDR3 loop reads CASSPGQGNTGELFF. The CDR3 region has the DNA TGTGCCAGCAGTCCGGGACAGGGGAACACCGGGGAGCTGTTTTTT.

The V gene is TRBV4-2, the J gene TRBJ2-5; perhaps TRBD2 as D (6 bases). V dropped 1 base and J dropped 2 bases, with 20 bases sitting between them. Germline assignment: CDR1 LGHNA and CDR2 YNFKEQ. The CDR3 has 18 amino acids. CDR3 DNA sequence: TGTGCCAGCAGCCAAGGGGGGGTCATGGCTACGGCACAAGAGACCCAGTACTTC. Translation: CASSQGGVMATAQETQYF.

The rearrangement uses TRBV9 and TRBJ2-1; 11 nucleotides line up with TRBD2. V lost 3 bases to trimming and J lost 7 bases; unmatched junction nucleotides: 3. This CDR3 contains 14 residues. Germline-derived CDR1 and CDR2 are SGDLS and YYNGEE. The CDR3 is CASSGLAGKNEQFF. CDR3 bases: TGTGCCAGCAGCGGACTAGCGGGAAAAAATGAGCAGTTCTTC.

The chain joins TRBV7-8 to TRBJ2-7; D might be TRBD2 (6 bases). Trimming removed 1 base at V and 1 base at J, with 8 bases between. CDR3 size: 14 residues. The germline gives CDR1 SGHVS, CDR2 FQNEAQ. CDR3 nucleotide sequence: TGTGCCAGCAGCTTAGGGGGGGAGTCCTACGAGCAGTACTTC. This codes for CASSLGGESYEQYF. Full variable domain (remainder filled in from reference TRBV7-8 and TRBJ2-7): GAGVSQSPRYKVAKRGQDVALRCDPISGHVSLFWYQQALGQGPEFLTYFQNEAQLDKSGLPSDRFFAERPEGSVSTLKIQRTQQEDSAVYLCASSLGGESYEQYFGPGTRLTVT.

The gene calls are TRBV19 and TRBJ1-1, with 11 bases fitting TRBD1. The V segment lost 5 bases and the J segment 6 bases; nucleotides outside the gene matches: 8. The CDR3 runs to 15 residues. Per the germline V gene, CDR1 is LNHDA and CDR2 is SQIVND (reference sequence). CDR3 DNA sequence: TGTGCCAGTAGTCTCGGACAGGGGGCGCGGGCTGAAGCTTTCTTT. This translates into CASSLGQGARAEAFF.

The chain recombines TRBV29-1 with TRBJ2-5, with D perhaps TRBD2 (7 bases). Trimming pared 5 bases from V and 5 bases from J, leaving 21 bases between. Germline loops: CDR1 SQVTM, CDR2 ANQGSEA. The CDR3 covers 15 residues. CDR3 coding DNA: TGCAGCGTTAGAGAGGGGGGGGGCTACTGGGAGACCCAGTACTTC. Its protein is CSVREGGGYWETQYF.